A selection of T cell receptor beta chains follows, all from one sample in a study of Ad26.COV2.S vaccination and SARS-CoV-2 variants. Only in-frame clones appear in the TCRdb table, and some are missing; sequencing was by immunoSEQ multiplex PCR. This sample carries hundreds of thousands of clones, 80% to 90% of them seen once, and the ten largest clones take roughly 7.4%. The sample here was peripheral blood, taken in a trial of Ad26.COV2.S vaccine versus placebo. Receptor source: a person between 18 and 60 years old who received the Ad26.COV2.S COVID-19 vaccine or a placebo. Both conserved end residues are part of each CDR3. The D gene is left open where the match is weak. The size of a clone is reported for some rows only, either as once, few or many, or as a class for expanded clones.

len,d_gene,v_gene,abundance,j_gene,CDR3nt,CDR3aa
16,NA,TRBV7-9,NA,TRBJ1-1,TGTGCCAGCAGCGATCCCCTACGGGGGATTGACACTGAAGCTTTCTTT,CASSDPLRGIDTEAFF
13,NA,TRBV12-3/TRBV12-4,NA,TRBJ2-1,TGTGCCAGCACTTCCCAAACTGGAAATGAGCAGTTCTTC,CASTSQTGNEQFF
14,NA,TRBV12-1,NA,TRBJ2-3,TGTGCCAGCACCCTAAGAGGGGAGCCGGATACGCAGTATTTT,CASTLRGEPDTQYF
13,NA,TRBV30,NA,TRBJ1-1,TGTGCCTGGAGCGAATATCGGAGTTCTGAAGCTTTCTTT,CAWSEYRSSEAFF
14,TRBD1,TRBV10-3,NA,TRBJ2-5,TGTGCCACAGACACAGGGGCTGGTATAGGGACCCAGTACTTC,CATDTGAGIGTQYF
15,NA,TRBV5-1,NA,TRBJ1-1,TGCGCCAGCAGCCCGTCTCCCGGAGGAGGCACTGAAGCTTTCTTT,CASSPSPGGGTEAFF
14,TRBD2,TRBV2,NA,TRBJ2-7,TGTGCCAGCAGTGCGCTGGCTAGCGGGGGCGAGCAGTACTTC,CASSALASGGEQYF
15,TRBD2,TRBV19,NA,TRBJ2-4,TGTGCCAGTAGCAGACTAGCGGGAGTGGGGGACATTCAGTACTTC,CASSRLAGVGDIQYF
17,TRBD1,TRBV3-1/TRBV3-2,NA,TRBJ2-1,TGTGCCAGCAGCCAAATGCTTAACAGGGGGATGCACAATGAGCAGTTCTTC,CASSQMLNRGMHNEQFF
15,NA,TRBV3-1/TRBV3-2,NA,TRBJ1-3,TGTGCCCCGGGAGCGGGCCTAAACTCTGGAAACACCATATATTTT,CAPGAGLNSGNTIYF
13,NA,TRBV11-2,NA,TRBJ1-2,TGTGCCAGCAGCTCCGTCAGGGCGTATGGCTACACCTTC,CASSSVRAYGYTF
18,TRBD1,TRBV12-5,NA,TRBJ2-1,TGTGCTAGTGCCTCCTTCCCTGCCGGGACAGGGAATTTCAATGAGCAGTTCTTC,CASASFPAGTGNFNEQFF
17,NA,TRBV5-1,NA,TRBJ1-6,TGCGCCAGCAGTCGACAGACCCTGAGCTCCTATAATTCACCCCTCCACTTT,CASSRQTLSSYNSPLHF
13,NA,TRBV5-1,NA,TRBJ1-4,TGCGCCAGCAGCTTGGGTCCGGGGGCAGCAGCGTTTTTT,CASSLGPGAAAFF
14,NA,TRBV5-4,NA,TRBJ1-2,TGTGCCAGCAAATTACCGCGGGAGATAGGTGGCTACACCTTC,CASKLPREIGGYTF
12,NA,TRBV12-3/TRBV12-4,NA,TRBJ2-3,TGTGCCAGCACCCCAGGGTCAGATACGCAGTATTTT,CASTPGSDTQYF
13,NA,TRBV19,NA,TRBJ2-5,TGTGCCAGTAGTATCTTCGGGGAAGAGACCCAGTACTTC,CASSIFGEETQYF
12,NA,TRBV12-3/TRBV12-4,once,TRBJ2-1,TGTGCCAGCAGCCGAACAGACAATGAGCAGTTCTTC,CASSRTDNEQFF
17,TRBD1,TRBV27,NA,TRBJ2-3,TGTGCCAGCGGCCATCGGGACAGGCGGACTAGCACAGATACGCAGTATTTT,CASGHRDRRTSTDTQYF
14,NA,TRBV7-2,NA,TRBJ2-1,TGTGCCAGCAGCTTAGGTCAGGGCTACAATGAGCAGTTCTTC,CASSLGQGYNEQFF
14,NA,TRBV5-6,NA,TRBJ1-2,TGTGCCAGCAACTATAGGGTGGCGGGCTATGGCTACACCTTC,CASNYRVAGYGYTF
14,NA,TRBV5-1,once,TRBJ2-5,TGCGCCAGCAGCCATCCTAGCACCGGGGAGACCCAGTACTTC,CASSHPSTGETQYF
16,NA,TRBV27,NA,TRBJ2-4,TGTGCCAGCAGTCCCGGTCGGGCAGAGAGGGGTTCCATTCAGTACTTC,CASSPGRAERGSIQYF
16,TRBD2,TRBV3-1/TRBV3-2,NA,TRBJ2-5,TGTGCCAGCAGCCCTTTCCTGACTAGCGACCAAGAGACCCAGTACTTC,CASSPFLTSDQETQYF
17,TRBD1,TRBV5-1,NA,TRBJ1-1,TGCGCCAGCAGCCCGGTGACAGGGAGGTGGGTGAACACTGAAGCTTTCTTT,CASSPVTGRWVNTEAFF
15,TRBD2,TRBV6-5,NA,TRBJ2-5,TGTGCCAGCAGTTCAATACTAGCGGTCCAAGAGACCCAGTACTTC,CASSSILAVQETQYF
14,NA,TRBV28,NA,TRBJ2-7,TGTGCCAGCAGTCCAGTGGGGCCCCCCTACGAGCAGTACTTC,CASSPVGPPYEQYF
12,NA,TRBV7-9,NA,TRBJ2-7,TGTGCCAGCAGGCCGACCGGATTCGATAACGACTTC,CASRPTGFDNDF
14,TRBD1,TRBV27,NA,TRBJ2-7,TGTGCCAGCGCCGGACAGGCCGACTCCTACGAGCAGTACTTC,CASAGQADSYEQYF
16,TRBD2,TRBV5-1,NA,TRBJ2-1,TGCGCCAGCAGCAAGGGACTAGCGGGATCCTACAATGAGCAGTTCTTC,CASSKGLAGSYNEQFF
15,TRBD2,TRBV5-1,NA,TRBJ2-1,TGCGCCAGCAGCTTGGCCGCGGGAGGCCTAAATGAGCAGTTCTTC,CASSLAAGGLNEQFF
14,NA,TRBV10-2,NA,TRBJ2-7,TGCGCCAGCAGTGTAGGCAGGGCCTCCTACGAGCAGTACTTC,CASSVGRASYEQYF
15,TRBD1,TRBV4-1,NA,TRBJ2-7,TGCGCCAGCAGCCAAGTTGAGACAGGGGCCCTCGAGCAGTACTTC,CASSQVETGALEQYF
13,NA,TRBV3-1/TRBV3-2,NA,TRBJ1-2,TGTGCCAGCAGCCCCCGTGAGCCAGATGGCTACACCTTC,CASSPREPDGYTF
14,NA,TRBV7-8,NA,TRBJ1-3,TGTGCCAGCAGCTTAGTGGGGCAGGGAAACACCATATATTTT,CASSLVGQGNTIYF
15,TRBD2,TRBV19,NA,TRBJ2-3,TGTGCCAGTAGCCAGAGGCTAGCGGTGACAGATACGCAGTATTTT,CASSQRLAVTDTQYF
17,NA,TRBV3-1/TRBV3-2,NA,TRBJ2-3,TGTGCCAGCTCTCACTCCTCCAGCTCGCGGAAGAGGGATACGCAGTATTTT,CASSHSSSSRKRDTQYF